This T cell receptor (beta chain) was documented in a study of cytomegalovirus exposure and HLA in healthy donors. In regard to this clone: What it binds is unknown.

TCRdb's copy holds only in-frame clones and misses some; the assay was immunoSEQ multiplex PCR. The top ten clones hold about 0.61% of a sample with about 82,000 clones, approximately 93% of them seen once. Germline values: CDR1 SGHNT, CDR2 YENEEA. J gave up 5 bases and V 4 bases, and 13 bases lay outside the gene matches. The CDR3 runs 16 residues. Among the 90 to 150 subjects of the validation cohort, separate from the approximately 700-subject first cohort, were the donors. Study-level points and caveats: Reportedly, cytomegalovirus status was diagnosed with high sensitivity and specificity. Associated with cytomegalovirus, according to the listing, were around 160 TCR beta chains.

This receptor was obtained from a man younger than 35 in good health and CMV-seronegative. Sequenced input: PBMCs. The rearrangement uses TRBV11-3 and TRBJ2-5; 7 bases are a match to TRBD1. The CDR3 is CASSSYTRQGDETQYF. The CDR3 nucleotides read TGTGCCAGCAGCTCCTATACGAGACAGGGTGATGAGACCCAGTACTTC. Looking up the rest from reference TRBV11-3 and TRBJ2-5 gives the full variable domain: EAGVVQSPRYKIIEKKQPVAFWCNPISGHNTLYWYLQNLGQGPELLIRYENEEAVDDSQLPKDRFSAERLKGVDSTLKIQPAELGDSAVYLCASSSYTRQGDETQYFGPGTRLLVL.